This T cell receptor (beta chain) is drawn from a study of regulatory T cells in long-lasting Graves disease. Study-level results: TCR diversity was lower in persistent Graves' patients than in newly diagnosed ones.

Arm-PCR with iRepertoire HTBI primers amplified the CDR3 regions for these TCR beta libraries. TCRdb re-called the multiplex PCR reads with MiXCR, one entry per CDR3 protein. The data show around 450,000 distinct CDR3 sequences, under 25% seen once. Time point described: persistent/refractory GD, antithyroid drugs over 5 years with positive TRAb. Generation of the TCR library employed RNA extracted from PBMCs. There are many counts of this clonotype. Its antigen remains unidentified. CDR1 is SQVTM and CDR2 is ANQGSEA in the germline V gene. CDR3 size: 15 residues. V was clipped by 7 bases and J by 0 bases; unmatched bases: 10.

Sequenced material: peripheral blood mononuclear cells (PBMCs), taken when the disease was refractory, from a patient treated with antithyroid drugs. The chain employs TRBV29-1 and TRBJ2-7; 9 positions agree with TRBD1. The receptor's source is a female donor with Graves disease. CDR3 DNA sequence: TGCAGCGCCAGAGACGCGACAGGGGGCTCCTACGAGCAGTACTTC. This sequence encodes CSARDATGGSYEQYF.